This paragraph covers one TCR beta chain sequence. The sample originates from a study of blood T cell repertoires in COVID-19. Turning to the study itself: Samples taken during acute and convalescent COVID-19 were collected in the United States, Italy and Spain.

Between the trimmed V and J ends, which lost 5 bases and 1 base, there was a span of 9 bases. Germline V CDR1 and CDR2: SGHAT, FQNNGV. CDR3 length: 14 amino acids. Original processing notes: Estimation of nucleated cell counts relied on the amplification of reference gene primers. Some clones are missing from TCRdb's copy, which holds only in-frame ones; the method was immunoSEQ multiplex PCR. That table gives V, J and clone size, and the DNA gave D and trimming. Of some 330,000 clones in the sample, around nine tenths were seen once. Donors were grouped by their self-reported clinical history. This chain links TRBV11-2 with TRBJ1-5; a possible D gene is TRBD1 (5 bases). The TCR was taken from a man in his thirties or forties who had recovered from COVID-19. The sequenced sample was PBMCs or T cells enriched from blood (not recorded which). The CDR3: CASSLGQSNQPQHF. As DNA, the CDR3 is TGTGCCAGCAGCCTAGGACAAAGCAATCAGCCCCAGCATTTT.